The 16 T cell receptor beta chains presented below share a single source sample, sequenced in a study of T cells after yellow fever vaccination (dated by TCRdb to between 2018 and 2021). This sample's treatment or condition label indicates: live attenuated yellow fever vaccine strain. Libraries were made using 5' RACE. The data were produced on an Illumina HiSeq 2500. TCRdb ran its own pipeline on the public reads, namely fastp trimming at Q25 and MiXCR clone calling, and kept in-frame beta chains. Each CDR3 protein gets just one entry, which takes the most common genes and DNA from the rows behind it. Present in this sample are some 500,000 distinct CDR3 sequences, roughly 12% of which were seen just once. 11% to 15% of the sample rests with the top ten. The sample here was PBMCs, taken on the day of the yellow fever booster vaccination. These receptors all come from a man aged 25-45 years who received the YFV17D yellow fever vaccine.

This clonotype was seen more than once but under ten times. The V gene is TRBV7-2, the J gene TRBJ1-3, with 7 bases aligning to TRBD1. Germline values: CDR1 SGHTA, CDR2 FQGNSA. The junction had 1 base not matched to a gene; V was cut back by 2 bases and J by 0 bases. The CDR3 covers 15 residues. The CDR3 region is CASSLTGDSGNTIYF. As DNA, the CDR3 is TGTGCCAGCAGCTTAACAGGGGACTCTGGAAACACCATATATTTT. Full variable domain (rest looked up from reference TRBV7-2 and TRBJ1-3): GAGVSQSPSNKVTEKGKDVELRCDPISGHTALYWYRQSLGQGLEFLIYFQGNSAPDKSGLPSDRFSAERTGGSVSTLTIQRTQQEDSAVYLCASSLTGDSGNTIYFGEGSWLTVV.

This clonotype showed up just a few times. The V and J genes are TRBV29-1 and TRBJ1-1; D is perhaps TRBD1 (6 bases). The germline V gene has CDR1 SQVTM and CDR2 ANQGSEA. The CDR3 is made up of 14 amino acids. V dropped 5 bases and J dropped 2 bases, with 15 bases sitting between them. CDR3 sequence reads: CSVNRDNQNTEAFF. In DNA form, the CDR3 reads TGCAGCGTTAACCGGGACAATCAAAACACTGAAGCTTTCTTT.

The V gene is TRBV30, the J gene TRBJ2-7, with D possibly TRBD1 on 7 matching bases. Per germline, CDR1 GTSNPN and CDR2 SVGIG (reference sequence). There are 15 residues in the CDR3. V was clipped by 5 bases and J by 4 bases, with 21 bases between them. CDR3 region: CAWGGKGAQDYEQYF. In DNA form, the CDR3 reads TGTGCCTGGGGGGGGAAGGGGGCCCAGGATTACGAGCAGTACTTC.

The rearrangement joins TRBV7-9 to TRBJ2-1; D remains ambiguous. Germline V lookup: CDR1 SEHNR, CDR2 FQNEAQ (reference sequence). The V gene lost 5 bases and the J gene lost 9 bases, with 11 bases spanning the gap. The CDR3 spans 12 residues. The CDR3 coding sequence is TGTGCCAGCAGCCCCATTGTGGGTGAGCAGTTCTTC. This encodes CASSPIVGEQFF.

V and J are TRBV15 and TRBJ2-2; D is possibly TRBD1 (6 bases). Germline CDR1 and CDR2: LNHNV and YYDKDF (reference sequence). The CDR3 is 14 amino acids. The V end was cut by 1 base, the J end by 4 bases, with 7 bases between. As DNA, the CDR3 is TGTGCCACCAGCAGAGCCAGGGGCACCGGGGAGCTGTTTTTT. Translated: CATSRARGTGELFF. Combining the CDR3 with reference TRBV15 and TRBJ2-2 gives the whole variable domain DAMVIQNPRYQVTQFGKPVTLSCSQTLNHNVMYWYQQKSSQAPKLLFHYYDKDFNNEADTPDNFQSRRPNTSFCFLDIRSPGLGDTAMYLCATSRARGTGELFFGEGSRLTVL.

V is TRBV19 and J is TRBJ1-1; tentative D call: TRBD1 (5 bases). Germline CDR1 LNHDA, CDR2 SQIVND (reference sequence). The CDR3 consists of 12 residues. V was pared by 10 bases and J by 5 bases, with 14 bases between. CDR3 protein: CATRMGGTEAFF. The CDR3 DNA follows: TGTGCCACTCGAATGGGGGGGACTGAAGCTTTCTTT.

The V call is TRBV12-3 or TRBV12-4, the J call TRBJ2-2, with 10 positions matching TRBD2. After removal of 5 bases from V and 6 bases from J, the junction contained 6 bases not matched to a gene. This CDR3 comprises 15 residues. CDR3 residues: CASSVLAGAAGELFF. Here the CDR3 DNA reads TGTGCCAGCAGTGTTCTAGCGGGAGCAGCCGGGGAGCTGTTTTTT.

The sample holds a few counts of this clonotype. The V gene is TRBV3-1, the J gene TRBJ2-1, with D possibly being TRBD1 (6 bases). V gave up 6 bases and J gave up 7 bases, with 16 bases separating them. Germline CDR1 reads LGHDT; CDR2 reads YNNKEL (reference sequence). The CDR3 spans 14 residues. The CDR3 here is CASRGPGQRNEQFF. The CDR3 DNA is TGTGCCAGCAGGGGGCCGGGACAACGGAATGAGCAGTTCTTC.

The V gene is TRBV10-1, the J gene TRBJ2-5; 7 positions match TRBD2. This CDR3 is 15 amino acids long. Per germline, CDR1 WNHNN and CDR2 SYGVQD (reference sequence). The junction had 6 bases not matched to a gene; V was cut back by 0 bases and J by 5 bases. The CDR3 loop is CASSESVQAGETQYF. The CDR3 DNA reads TGCGCCAGCAGTGAGTCGGTACAAGCGGGGGAGACCCAGTACTTC.

The sample holds a few counts of this clonotype. At one boundary the junction diverges from the germline segment, which might be a read error. The chain joins TRBV7-6 to TRBJ1-1, with 9 bases that match TRBD1. This CDR3 has 16 residues. Germline CDR1 is SGHVS and CDR2 is FNYEAQ. CDR3 coding DNA: TGTGCCAGCAGCTCCTATGGGGACAGGGTGAAGACTGAAGCTTTCTTT. This encodes CASSSYGDRVKTEAFF. The full variable domain, rest sourced from reference TRBV7-6 and TRBJ1-1, is GAGVSQSPRYKVTKRGQDVALRCDPISGHVSLYWYRQALGQGPEFLTYFNYEAQQDKSGLPNDRFSAERPEGSISTLTIQRTEQRDSAMYRCASSSYGDRVKTEAFFGQGTRLTVV.

This clonotype has ten or more counts. V and J are TRBV27 and TRBJ2-2, with D possibly called TRBD1 or TRBD2 (5 bases each). This CDR3 has 14 amino acids. V gave up 4 bases and J gave up 7 bases, with 13 bases separating them. Per the germline V gene, CDR1 is MNHEY and CDR2 is SMNVEV (reference sequence). This chain's CDR3 is CASSYGGPNGELFF. CDR3 sequence (DNA): TGTGCCAGCAGTTATGGGGGACCCAACGGGGAGCTGTTTTTT.

The chain combines TRBV6-1 with TRBJ1-4, with 8 bases aligning to TRBD1. This CDR3 comprises 14 residues. The germline V gene has CDR1 MNHNS and CDR2 SASEGT. Unmatched junction bases numbered 8, after V lost 6 bases and J lost 8 bases. CDR3 region: CASRAGGAGEKLFF. CDR3 DNA: TGTGCCAGCAGAGCAGGGGGCGCTGGGGAAAAACTGTTTTTT.

A few counts support this clonotype. The chain recombines TRBV12-3 or TRBV12-4 with TRBJ2-5; D possibly uses TRBD1 or TRBD2 (7 bases each). The CDR3 loop spans 14 amino acids. The V and J ends lost 3 bases and 7 bases respectively, with 15 bases between them. The CDR3 region is CASSLGGGQVTQYF. The CDR3 DNA reads as TGTGCCAGCAGTTTGGGAGGGGGCCAGGTGACCCAGTACTTC.

This clonotype occurred a few times. The chain is built from TRBV3-1 and TRBJ2-3; 12 positions match TRBD2. The CDR3 runs to 16 residues. Losses at the gene ends were 2 bases for V and 5 bases for J; bases not matched to a gene: 5. Per germline, CDR1 LGHDT and CDR2 YNNKEL (reference sequence). Here the CDR3 reads CASSQRLAGVRDTQYF. DNA of the CDR3: TGTGCCAGCAGCCAAAGACTAGCGGGAGTACGAGATACGCAGTATTTT.

The chain has TRBV11-2 and TRBJ1-1; 12 bases align to TRBD1. Germline V gives CDR1 SGHAT, CDR2 FQNNGV. Trimming cost V 1 base and J 1 base; bases outside gene matches: 13. There are 20 residues in the CDR3. DNA of the CDR3: TGTGCCAGCAGCTTAGTATTAAGTTTGGGACAGGGGGCGGCGAACACTGAAGCTTTCTTT. This codes for CASSLVLSLGQGAANTEAFF.

This chain joins TRBV6-2 or TRBV6-3 and TRBJ2-1; TRBD2 agrees at 8 bases. Germline V gene lookup returns CDR1 MNHEY and CDR2 SVGEGT. This CDR3 spans 16 amino acids. V lost 0 bases to trimming and J lost 7 bases; unmatched junction nucleotides: 8. The CDR3 sequence is CASSYSNGRAKNEQFF. In DNA form, the CDR3 reads TGTGCCAGCAGTTACTCGAACGGGAGGGCCAAAAATGAGCAGTTCTTC.